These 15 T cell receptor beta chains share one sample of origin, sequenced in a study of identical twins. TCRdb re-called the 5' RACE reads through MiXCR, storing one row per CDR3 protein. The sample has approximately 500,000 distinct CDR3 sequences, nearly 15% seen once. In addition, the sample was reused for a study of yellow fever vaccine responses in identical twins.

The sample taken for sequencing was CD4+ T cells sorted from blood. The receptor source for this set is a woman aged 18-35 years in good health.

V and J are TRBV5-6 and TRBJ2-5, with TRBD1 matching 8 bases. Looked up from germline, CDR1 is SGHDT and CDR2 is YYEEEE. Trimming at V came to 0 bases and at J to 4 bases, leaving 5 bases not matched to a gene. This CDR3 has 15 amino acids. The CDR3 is CASSLEDRVGETQYF. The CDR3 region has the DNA TGTGCCAGCAGCTTGGAGGACAGGGTTGGAGAGACCCAGTACTTC. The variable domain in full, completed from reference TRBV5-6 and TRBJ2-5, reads DAGVTQSPTHLIKTRGQQVTLRCSPKSGHDTVSWYQQALGQGPQFIFQYYEEEERQRGNFPDRFSGHQFPNYSSELNVNALLLGDSALYLCASSLEDRVGETQYFGPGTRLLVL.

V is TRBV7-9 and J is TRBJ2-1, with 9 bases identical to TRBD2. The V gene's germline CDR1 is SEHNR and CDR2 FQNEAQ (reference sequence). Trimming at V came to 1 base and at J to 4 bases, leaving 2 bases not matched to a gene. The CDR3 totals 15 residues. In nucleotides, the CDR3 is TGTGCCAGCAGCTTAGTAGCGGGAGTTTACAATGAGCAGTTCTTC. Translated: CASSLVAGVYNEQFF. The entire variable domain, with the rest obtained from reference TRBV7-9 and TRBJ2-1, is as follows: DTGVSQNPRHKITKRGQNVTFRCDPISEHNRLYWYRQTLGQGPEFLTYFQNEAQLEKSRLLSDRFSAERPKGSFSTLEIQRTEQGDSAMYLCASSLVAGVYNEQFFGPGTRLTVL.

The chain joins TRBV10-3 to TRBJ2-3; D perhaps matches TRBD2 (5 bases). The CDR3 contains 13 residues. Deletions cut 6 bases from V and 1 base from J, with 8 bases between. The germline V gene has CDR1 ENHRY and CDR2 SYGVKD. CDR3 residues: CAIRIGGTDTQYF. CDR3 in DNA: TGTGCCATCAGAATCGGGGGCACAGATACGCAGTATTTT.

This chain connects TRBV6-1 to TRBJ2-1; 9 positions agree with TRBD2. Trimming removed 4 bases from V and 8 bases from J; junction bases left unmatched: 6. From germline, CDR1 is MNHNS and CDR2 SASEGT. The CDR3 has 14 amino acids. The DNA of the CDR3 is TGTGCCAGCAGTGTGGCGGGGGGGACCTATGAGCAGTTCTTC. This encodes CASSVAGGTYEQFF.

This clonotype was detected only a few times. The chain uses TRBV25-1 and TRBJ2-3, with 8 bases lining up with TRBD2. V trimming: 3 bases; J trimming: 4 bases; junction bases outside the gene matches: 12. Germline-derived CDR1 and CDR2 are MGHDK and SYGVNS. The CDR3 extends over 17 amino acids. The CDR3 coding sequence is TGTGCCAGCAGTGATTGGAGCGGGAGATGGTCCGCAGATACGCAGTATTTT. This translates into CASSDWSGRWSADTQYF.

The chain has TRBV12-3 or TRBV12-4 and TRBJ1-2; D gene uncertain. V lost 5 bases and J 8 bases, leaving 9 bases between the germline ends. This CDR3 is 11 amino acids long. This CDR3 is CASSDLGGYTF. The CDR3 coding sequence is TGTGCCAGCAGTGACCTGGGAGGCTACACCTTC.

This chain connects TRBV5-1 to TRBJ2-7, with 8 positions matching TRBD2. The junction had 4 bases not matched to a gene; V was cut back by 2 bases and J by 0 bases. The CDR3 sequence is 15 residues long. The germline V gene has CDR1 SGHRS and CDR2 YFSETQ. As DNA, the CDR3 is TGCGCCAGCAGCTTTCGAGCGGGGGCCTCCTACGAGCAGTACTTC. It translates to CASSFRAGASYEQYF.

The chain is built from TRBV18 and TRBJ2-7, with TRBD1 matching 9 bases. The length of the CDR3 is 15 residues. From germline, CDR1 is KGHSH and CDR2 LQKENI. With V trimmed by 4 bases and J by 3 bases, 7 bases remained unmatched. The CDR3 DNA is TGTGCCAGCTCACTACGGACAGGGGTCAGCTACGAGCAGTACTTC. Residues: CASSLRTGVSYEQYF.

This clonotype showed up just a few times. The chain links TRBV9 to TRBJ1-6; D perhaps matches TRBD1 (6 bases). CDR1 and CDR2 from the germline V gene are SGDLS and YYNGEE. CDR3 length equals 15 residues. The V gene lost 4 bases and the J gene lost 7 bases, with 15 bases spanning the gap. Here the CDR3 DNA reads TGTGCCAGCAGCTGGGAGGCAGGGGCCAATTCACCCCTCCACTTT. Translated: CASSWEAGANSPLHF. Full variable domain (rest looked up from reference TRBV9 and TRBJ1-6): DSGVTQTPKHLITATGQRVTLRCSPRSGDLSVYWYQQSLDQGLQFLIQYYNGEERAKGNILERFSAQQFPDLHSELNLSSLELGDSALYFCASSWEAGANSPLHFGNGTRLTVT.

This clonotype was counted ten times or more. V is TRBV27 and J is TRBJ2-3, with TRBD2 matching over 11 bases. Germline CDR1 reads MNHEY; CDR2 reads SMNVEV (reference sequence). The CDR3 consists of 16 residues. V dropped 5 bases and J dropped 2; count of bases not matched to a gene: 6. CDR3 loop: CASSTRLAGLTDTQYF. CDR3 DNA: TGTGCCAGCAGTACCCGACTAGCGGGACTCACAGATACGCAGTATTTT.

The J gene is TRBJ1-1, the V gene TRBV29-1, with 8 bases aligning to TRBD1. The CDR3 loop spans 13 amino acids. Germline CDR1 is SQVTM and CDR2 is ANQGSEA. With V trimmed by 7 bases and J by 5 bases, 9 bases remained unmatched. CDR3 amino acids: CSGVQGARTEAFF. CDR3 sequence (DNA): TGCAGCGGGGTGCAGGGGGCGCGGACTGAAGCTTTCTTT.

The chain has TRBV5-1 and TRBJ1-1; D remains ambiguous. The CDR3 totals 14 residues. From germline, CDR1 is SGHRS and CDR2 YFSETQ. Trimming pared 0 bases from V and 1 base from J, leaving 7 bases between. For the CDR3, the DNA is TGCGCCAGCAGCTTGGTCCTGGCGAACACTGAAGCTTTCTTT. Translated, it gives CASSLVLANTEAFF. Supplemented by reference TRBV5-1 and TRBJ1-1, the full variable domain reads KAGVTQTPRYLIKTRGQQVTLSCSPISGHRSVSWYQQTPGQGLQFLFEYFSETQRNKGNFPGRFSGRQFSNSRSEMNVSTLELGDSALYLCASSLVLANTEAFFGQGTRLTVV.

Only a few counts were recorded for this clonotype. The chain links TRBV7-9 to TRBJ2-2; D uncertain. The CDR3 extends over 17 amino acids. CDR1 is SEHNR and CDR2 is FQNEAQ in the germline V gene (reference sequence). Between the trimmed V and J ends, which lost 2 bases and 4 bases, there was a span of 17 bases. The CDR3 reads CASSLKEWATGTGELFF. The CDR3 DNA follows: TGTGCCAGCAGCTTAAAAGAATGGGCCACGGGCACCGGGGAGCTGTTTTTT.

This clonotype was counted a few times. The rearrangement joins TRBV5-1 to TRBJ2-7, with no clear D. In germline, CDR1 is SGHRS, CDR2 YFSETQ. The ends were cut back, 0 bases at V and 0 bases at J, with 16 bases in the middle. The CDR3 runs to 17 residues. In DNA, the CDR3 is TGCGCCAGCAGCTTGGTGGGCTACCCCGTCAGCTCCTACGAGCAGTACGTC. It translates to CASSLVGYPVSSYEQYV.

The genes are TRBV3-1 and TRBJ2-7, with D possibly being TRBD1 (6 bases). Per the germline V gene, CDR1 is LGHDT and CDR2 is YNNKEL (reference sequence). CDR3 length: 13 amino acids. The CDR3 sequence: CASSQGAGAPESV. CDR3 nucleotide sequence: TGTGCCAGCAGCCAAGGAGCAGGGGCCCCGGAGAGCGTC.